This T cell receptor (beta chain) was recorded in a study of Ad26.COV2.S vaccination and SARS-CoV-2 variants. General observations from the study: Once vaccination had occurred, spike-specific CD8+ and CD4+ T cell responses reportedly showed substantial breadth.

This table comes from immunoSEQ multiplex PCR, and its TCRdb copy is limited to in-frame clones, with some not included. The sample has 350,000 to 400,000 clones, about nine tenths seen once. The treatment denotes: some 20 received Ad26.COV2.S at low or high dose, single or two shots; roughly five received placebo; per-sample allocation not given. The investigators took samples on day 63 after the first vaccine or placebo injection. This clone occurred once. The target antigen is unknown. The receptor comes from a person aged 18-60 years who received the Ad26.COV2.S COVID-19 vaccine or a placebo. The sequencing here drew on peripheral blood, taken in a trial of Ad26.COV2.S vaccine versus placebo.

The CDR3 spells CSASRTGLRNYGYTF. The CDR3 region has the DNA TGCAGTGCTAGTCGGACGGGACTCAGAAACTATGGCTACACCTTC. The chain joins TRBV20-1 to TRBJ1-2, with D possibly being TRBD1 (5 bases). The length of the CDR3 is 15 residues. Germline V gene sequence: CDR1 DFQATT, CDR2 SNEGSKA (reference sequence). The V end was cut by 3 bases, the J end by 2 bases, with 16 bases between.